The rows below give T cell receptor beta chains drawn from one sample of a study of cytomegalovirus exposure and HLA in healthy donors. Here immunoSEQ multiplex PCR was the method, and the copy in TCRdb shows in-frame clones only, minus some. The data hold over 150,000 clones, with roughly 89% observed a single time. Sequencing input: PBMCs. The origin of the receptors is a man aged 18 to 29 in good health and CMV-seropositive. Both conserved end residues are trimmed from each CDR3.

ATSRDLAGELF	TRBV15
ASSYPRGNYGYT	TRBV6-6
ASSRWLAGAETQY	TRBV2
ASSFGQLQNADTQY	TRBV5-1
ASRSGGNYEQY	TRBV6-1
ASSRGDFNEKLF	TRBV19
ASSRTGIYEQY	TRBV27
ASSLGGGTEAF	TRBV5-5
AISEGGLPYEQY	TRBV10-3
ASSHHPGQPDSNYGYT	TRBV4-1
ASSIKSGTNEKLF	TRBV19
ASSANGLTGREEQY	TRBV7-9
SVEGLPPRADTQY	TRBV29-1
ASSQGDSLAGNEQF	TRBV4-1
ASSLGGLYGYT	TRBV7-9
ASSELGLASNEQF	TRBV2
SARGLYGYT	TRBV29-1
ASSVGSVQETQY	TRBV9
SVGPRTGDYEQY	TRBV29-1
ASSQSIATGDDGYT	TRBV9
ASSFGQTYEQY	TRBV5-6
ASSSLAGGFYEQY	TRBV28
ASSFGQGSVEAF	TRBV7-9
ASSSPVNYGYT	TRBV28
SVVRAGYNEQF	TRBV29-1
ASSWQKTTNEKLF	TRBV2
ASFSGGPPRETEAF	TRBV28
ASSPSGQGSNEQY	TRBV7-9
AHQTGVAGYT	TRBV10-3
ASGQGTETQY	TRBV6-5
ASRKTSGSERGNEQF	TRBV7-2
AWGTSGIYEQY	TRBV30
STGSNQPQH	TRBV6-1